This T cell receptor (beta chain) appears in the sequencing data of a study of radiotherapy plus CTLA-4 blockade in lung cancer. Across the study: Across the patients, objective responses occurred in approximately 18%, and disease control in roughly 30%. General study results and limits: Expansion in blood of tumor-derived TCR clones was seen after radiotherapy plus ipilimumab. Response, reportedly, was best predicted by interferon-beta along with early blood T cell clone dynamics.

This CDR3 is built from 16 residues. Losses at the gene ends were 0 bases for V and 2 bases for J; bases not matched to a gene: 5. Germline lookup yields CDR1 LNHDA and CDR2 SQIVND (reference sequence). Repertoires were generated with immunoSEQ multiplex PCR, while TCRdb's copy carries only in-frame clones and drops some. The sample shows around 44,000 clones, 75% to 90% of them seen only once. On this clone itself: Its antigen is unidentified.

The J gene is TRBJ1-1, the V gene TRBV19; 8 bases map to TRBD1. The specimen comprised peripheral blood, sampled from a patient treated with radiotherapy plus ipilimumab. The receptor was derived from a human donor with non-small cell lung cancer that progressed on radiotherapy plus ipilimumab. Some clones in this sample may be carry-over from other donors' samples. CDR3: CASSIDLGQENTEAFF. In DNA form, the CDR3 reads TGTGCCAGTAGTATAGATCTGGGACAGGAAAACACTGAAGCTTTCTTT.